This TCR beta chain originates from a study of regulatory T cells in long-lasting Graves disease. Study at large: Those Graves' patients who were newly diagnosed had been on antithyroid drugs under 3 months. Study-wide findings and caveats: It was in persistent disease that TRBV28, TRBJ1-2 and TRBJ2-5 were favored. The researchers studied only peripheral blood, not thyroid tissue. Persistent patients shared 2,741 public clonotypes among themselves. Newly diagnosed patients shared fewer, at roughly 900.

Stated time point: newly diagnosed GD, antithyroid drugs for less than 3 months. PBMC-extracted RNA yielded the TCR library. Both iRepertoire HTBI primers and Arm-PCR of CDR3 regions were used to build the TCR beta libraries. TCRdb re-called the multiplex PCR reads with MiXCR, one entry per CDR3 protein. Of about 220,000 distinct CDR3 sequences listed, 15% to 20% were seen once; the top ten hold roughly a fifth. In this sample, this clonotype turned up a few times. Its matching antigen is unknown. Germline CDR1 is DFQATT and CDR2 is SNEGSKA (reference sequence). V was pared by 2 bases and J by 2 bases, with 8 bases between. The CDR3 sequence is 13 residues long.

The clonotype originates from a female donor with Graves disease. The specimen was peripheral blood mononuclear cells (PBMCs), collected at new diagnosis, from a patient treated with antithyroid drugs. V and J are TRBV20-1 and TRBJ2-3; TRBD1 might be the D (5 bases). The CDR3 DNA is TGCAGTGCTAGACAGGGTCACACAGATACGCAGTATTTT. This sequence encodes CSARQGHTDTQYF.